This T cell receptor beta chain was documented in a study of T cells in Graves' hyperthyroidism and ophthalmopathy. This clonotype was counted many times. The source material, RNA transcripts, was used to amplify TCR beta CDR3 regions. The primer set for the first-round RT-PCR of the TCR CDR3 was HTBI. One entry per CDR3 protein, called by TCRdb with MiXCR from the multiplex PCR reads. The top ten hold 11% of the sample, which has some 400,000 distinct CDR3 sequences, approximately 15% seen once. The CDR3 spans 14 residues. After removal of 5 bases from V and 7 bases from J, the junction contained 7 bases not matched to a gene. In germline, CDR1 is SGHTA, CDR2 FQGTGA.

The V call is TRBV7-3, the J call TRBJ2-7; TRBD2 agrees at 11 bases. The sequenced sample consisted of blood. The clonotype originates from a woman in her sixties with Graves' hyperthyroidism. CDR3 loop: CASSPSGRPGEQYF. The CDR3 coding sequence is TGTGCCAGCAGCCCTAGCGGGAGGCCAGGAGAGCAGTACTTC.